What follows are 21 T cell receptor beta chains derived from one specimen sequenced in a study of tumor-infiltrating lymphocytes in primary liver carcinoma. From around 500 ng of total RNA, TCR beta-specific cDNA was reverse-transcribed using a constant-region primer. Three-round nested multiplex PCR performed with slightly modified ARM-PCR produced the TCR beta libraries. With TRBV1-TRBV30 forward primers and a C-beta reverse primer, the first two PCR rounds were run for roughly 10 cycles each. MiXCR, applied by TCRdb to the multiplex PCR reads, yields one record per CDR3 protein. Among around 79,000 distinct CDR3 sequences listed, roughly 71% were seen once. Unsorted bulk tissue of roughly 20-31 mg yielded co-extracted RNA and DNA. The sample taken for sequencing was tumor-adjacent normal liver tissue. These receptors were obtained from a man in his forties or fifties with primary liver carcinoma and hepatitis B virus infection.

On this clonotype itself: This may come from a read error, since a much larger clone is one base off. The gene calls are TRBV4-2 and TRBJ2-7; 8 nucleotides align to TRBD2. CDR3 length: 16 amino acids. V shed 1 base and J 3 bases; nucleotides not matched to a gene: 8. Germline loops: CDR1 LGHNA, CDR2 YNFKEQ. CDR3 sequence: CASSQGRASGYYEQYF. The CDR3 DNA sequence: TGTGCCAGCAGCCAAGGTAGGGCTAGCGGGTACTACGAGCAGTACTTC.

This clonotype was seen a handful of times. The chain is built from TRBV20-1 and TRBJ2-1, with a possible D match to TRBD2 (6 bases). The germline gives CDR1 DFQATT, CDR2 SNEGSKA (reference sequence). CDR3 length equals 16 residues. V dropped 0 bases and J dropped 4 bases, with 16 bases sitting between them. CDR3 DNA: TGCAGTGCTAGAGACCAACTAGCTTATATGTACAATGAGCAGTTCTTC. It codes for CSARDQLAYMYNEQFF.

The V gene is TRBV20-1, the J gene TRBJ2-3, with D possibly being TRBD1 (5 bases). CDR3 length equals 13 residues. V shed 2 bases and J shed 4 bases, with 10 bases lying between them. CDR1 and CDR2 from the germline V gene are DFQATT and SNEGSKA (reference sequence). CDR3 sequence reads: CSARPPQADTQYF. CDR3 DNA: TGCAGTGCTAGACCTCCACAGGCAGATACGCAGTATTTT.

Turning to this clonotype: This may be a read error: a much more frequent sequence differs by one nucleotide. The CDR3 DNA is TGTGCCTGGAGAGGGGATACTAGCGGGAACTTATGGTCGAATGAGCAGTTCTTC. Its translation: CAWRGDTSGNLWSNEQFF. The gene calls are TRBV30 and TRBJ2-1, with TRBD2 matching 10 bases. The CDR3 is 18 amino acids. The V gene's germline CDR1 is GTSNPN and CDR2 SVGIG (reference sequence). V was clipped by 3 bases and J by 7 bases; unmatched bases: 18.

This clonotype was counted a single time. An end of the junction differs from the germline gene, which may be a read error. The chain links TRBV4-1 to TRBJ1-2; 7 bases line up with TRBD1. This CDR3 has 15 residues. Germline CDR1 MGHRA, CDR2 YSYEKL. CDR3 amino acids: CSSSQATGVPYGYTF. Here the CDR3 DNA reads TGCTCCAGCAGCCAAGCCACAGGGGTTCCCTATGGTTACACCTTC.

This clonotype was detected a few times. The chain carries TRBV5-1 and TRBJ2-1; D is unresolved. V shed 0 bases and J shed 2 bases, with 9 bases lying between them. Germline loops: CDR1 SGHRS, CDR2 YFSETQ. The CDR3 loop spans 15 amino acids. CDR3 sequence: CASSLADSPYNEQFF. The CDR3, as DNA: TGCGCCAGCAGCTTGGCAGACTCGCCCTACAATGAGCAGTTCTTC.

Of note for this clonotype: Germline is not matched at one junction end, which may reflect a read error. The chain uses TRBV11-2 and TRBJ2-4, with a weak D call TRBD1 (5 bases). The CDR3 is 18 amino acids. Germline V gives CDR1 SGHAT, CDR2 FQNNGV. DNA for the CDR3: TGTGCTAGCAGCCCAACTGGGGCTTCCATGGTGGCCAAAAACATTCAGTATTTC. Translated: CASSPTGASMVAKNIQYF. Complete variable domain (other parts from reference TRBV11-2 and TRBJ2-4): EAGVAQSPRYKIIEKRQSVAFWCNPISGHATLYWYQQILGQGPKLLIQFQNNGVVDDSQLPKDRFSAERLKGVDSTLKIQPAKLEDSAVYLCASSPTGASMVAKNIQYFGAGTRLSVL.

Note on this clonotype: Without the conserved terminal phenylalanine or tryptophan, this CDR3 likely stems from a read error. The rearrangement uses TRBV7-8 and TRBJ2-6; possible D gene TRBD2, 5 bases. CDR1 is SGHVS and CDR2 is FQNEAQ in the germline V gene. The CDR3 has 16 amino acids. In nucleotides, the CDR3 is TGTGCCTGCAGCTTAGCGTGGGGTGCTGGGGCCAACGTCCTGACTATC. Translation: CACSLAWGAGANVLTI.

CDR3 nucleotide sequence: TGTGCCATCAGTGAGTCCTGGGAGACCCAGTACTTC. Its translation is CAISESWETQYF. The chain combines TRBV10-3 with TRBJ2-5, with D unresolved. This CDR3 has 12 amino acids. V lost 0 bases and J 5 bases, leaving 4 bases between the germline ends. CDR1 ENHRY and CDR2 SYGVKD come from the germline V gene.

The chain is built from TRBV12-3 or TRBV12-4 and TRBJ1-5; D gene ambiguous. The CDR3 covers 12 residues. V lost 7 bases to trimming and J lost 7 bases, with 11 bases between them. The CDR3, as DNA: TGTGCCAGCAACAACGTAAAACAGCCCCAGCATTTT. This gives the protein CASNNVKQPQHF.

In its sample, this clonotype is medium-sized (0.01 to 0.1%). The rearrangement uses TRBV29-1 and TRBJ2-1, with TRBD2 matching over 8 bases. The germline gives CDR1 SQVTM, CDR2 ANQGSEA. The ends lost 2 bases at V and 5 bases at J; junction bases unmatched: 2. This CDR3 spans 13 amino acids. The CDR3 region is CSVETTSDNEQFF. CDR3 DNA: TGCAGCGTTGAAACGACTAGCGACAATGAGCAGTTCTTC.

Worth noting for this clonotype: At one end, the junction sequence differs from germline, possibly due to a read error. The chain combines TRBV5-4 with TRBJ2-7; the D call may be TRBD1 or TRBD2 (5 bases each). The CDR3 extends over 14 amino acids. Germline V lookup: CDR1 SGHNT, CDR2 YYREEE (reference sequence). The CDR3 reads CTSSFEGRPYEQYF. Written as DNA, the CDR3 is TGTACCAGCAGCTTCGAGGGACGGCCCTACGAGCAGTATTTC.

CDR3 nucleotide sequence: TGTGCCGTCTGTGAAGCCTGGCAAGAGCAGTACTTC. As protein: CAVCEAWQEQYF. The gene calls are TRBV10-3 and TRBJ2-7, with no clear D. CDR1 is ENHRY, CDR2 SYGVKD, per germline. The CDR3 contains 12 residues. Trimming took off 11 bases at V and 7 bases at J, with 18 bases between the two ends.

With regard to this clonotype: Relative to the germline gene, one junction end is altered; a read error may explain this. The CDR3 here is CTSSPRLGSYEQYF. The CDR3 DNA reads TGTACCAGCAGCCCCAGGTTGGGGTCCTACGAGCAGTACTTC. This sequence joins TRBV6-5 and TRBJ2-7; D gene unclear. CDR3 length: 14 amino acids. CDR1 and CDR2 from the germline V gene are MNHEY and SVGAGI.

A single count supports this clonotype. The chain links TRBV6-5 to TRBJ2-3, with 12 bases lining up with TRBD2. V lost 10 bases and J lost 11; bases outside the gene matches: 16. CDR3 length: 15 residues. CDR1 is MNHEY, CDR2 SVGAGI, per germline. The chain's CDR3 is CANNPGLAGTDGQYF. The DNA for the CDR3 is TGTGCCAACAACCCAGGACTAGCGGGAACAGATGGGCAGTATTTT.

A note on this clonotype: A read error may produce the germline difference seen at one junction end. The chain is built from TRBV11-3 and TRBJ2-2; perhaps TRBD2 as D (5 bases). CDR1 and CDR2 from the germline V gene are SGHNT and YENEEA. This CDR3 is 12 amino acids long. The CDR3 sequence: CASGIVAGELFF. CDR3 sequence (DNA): TGTGCGAGCGGCATAGTTGCCGGGGAGCTATTTTTT.

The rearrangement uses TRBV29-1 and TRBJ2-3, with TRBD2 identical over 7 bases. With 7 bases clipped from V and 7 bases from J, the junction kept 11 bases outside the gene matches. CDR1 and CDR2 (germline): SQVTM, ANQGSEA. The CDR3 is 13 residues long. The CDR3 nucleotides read TGCAGCGATTCCAGGACTAGGTACAATACGCAGTATTTT. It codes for CSDSRTRYNTQYF.

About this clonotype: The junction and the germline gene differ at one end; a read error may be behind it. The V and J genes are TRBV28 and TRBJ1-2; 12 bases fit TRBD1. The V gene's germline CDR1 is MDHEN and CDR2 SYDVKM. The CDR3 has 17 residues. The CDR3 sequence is CASSLVGPRDRGPGYTF. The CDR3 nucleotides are TGTGCTAGCAGTTTAGTGGGGCCCCGGGACAGGGGGCCGGGCTACACCTTC.

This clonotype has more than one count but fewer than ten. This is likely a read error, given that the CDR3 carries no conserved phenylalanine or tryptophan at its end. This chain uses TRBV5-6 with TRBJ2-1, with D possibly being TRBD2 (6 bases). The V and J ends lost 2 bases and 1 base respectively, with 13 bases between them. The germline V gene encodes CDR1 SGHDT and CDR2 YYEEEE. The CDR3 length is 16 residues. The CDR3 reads CASSFDGRGSYNEQFL. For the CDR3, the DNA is TGTGCCAGCAGCTTCGACGGGAGAGGGTCCTACAATGAGCAGTTCCTC.

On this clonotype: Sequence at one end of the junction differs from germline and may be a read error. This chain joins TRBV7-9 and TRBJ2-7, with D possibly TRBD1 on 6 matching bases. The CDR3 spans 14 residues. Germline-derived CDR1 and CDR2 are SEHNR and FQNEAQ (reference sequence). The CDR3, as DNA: TGTGCCAGCAGCCCCAAAGACAGGATCAGCGAGCAATACTTC. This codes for CASSPKDRISEQYF.

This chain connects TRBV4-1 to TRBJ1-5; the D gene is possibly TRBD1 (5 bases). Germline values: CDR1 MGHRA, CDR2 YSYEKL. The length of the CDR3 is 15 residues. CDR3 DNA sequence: TGCGCGAGTAGCCAGGAGGCAGGGACCAATCAGCCCCAGCATTTT. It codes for CASSQEAGTNQPQHF.